This T cell receptor beta chain was documented in a study of cytomegalovirus exposure and HLA in healthy donors. Study results and caveats: In a later analysis, V- and J-gene trimming of beta chains associated with a DCLRE1C missense variant, replicated independently. Most of the TCR beta V segments (in an earlier analysis) were productive either about 87% or about 30% of the time. Follow-up analysis seemed to connect common viral pathogens with several of the most significant clusters identified.

The study ran its PCR with 60 Vbeta and 13 Jbeta primers. Authors' data handling: Roughly 11 million shared chains were among the about 80 million unique TCR beta chains that a later analysis counted. Profiling relied on immunoSEQ multiplex PCR, and the TCRdb table lists in-frame clones only, not all of them. D and trimming come from the DNA, and the V and J calls and clone size come from that table. The sample records around 130,000 clones, about 70% being singletons. As to this clone: Its specificity is unknown.

The V segment lost 0 bases and the J segment 9 bases; nucleotides outside the gene matches: 8. This CDR3 comprises 15 residues. Germline CDR1 is SGHTA and CDR2 is FQGNSA. The receptor was isolated from a woman between 40 and 50 years old in good health and CMV-seropositive. The J gene is TRBJ2-1, the V gene TRBV7-2; TRBD1 matches at 7 bases. Sequencing input: PBMCs. This CDR3 is CASSLAPTGYGEQFF. DNA of the CDR3: TGTGCCAGCAGCTTAGCCCCGACAGGGTATGGTGAGCAGTTCTTC.